These 6 T cell receptor beta chains were all obtained from the same sample, sequenced in a study of T cells after yellow fever vaccination. One entry per CDR3 protein results from TCRdb running MiXCR on the 5' RACE reads. The table has about 580,000 distinct CDR3 sequences, about 15% seen once; the top ten hold roughly a sixth. The sample was PBMCs, taken 4 to 5 days after the first yellow fever vaccination. Receptors were obtained from a man between 18 and 29 years old who received the YFV17D yellow fever vaccine.

This clonotype occurred a few times. This chain joins TRBV18 and TRBJ2-1, with D possibly being TRBD1 (5 bases). The V gene lost 6 bases and the J gene lost 4 bases, with 16 bases spanning the gap. Looked up from germline, CDR1 is KGHSH and CDR2 is LQKENI. This CDR3 comprises 15 residues. CDR3 bases: TGTGCCAGCTCGGTAAATGGGGCGCGATACAATGAGCAGTTCTTC. As protein: CASSVNGARYNEQFF. Full variable domain (missing parts from reference TRBV18 and TRBJ2-1): NAGVMQNPRHLVRRRGQEARLRCSPMKGHSHVYWYRQLPEEGLKFMVYLQKENIIDESGMPKERFSAEFPKEGPSILRIQQVVRGDSAAYFCASSVNGARYNEQFFGPGTRLTVL.

CDR3 in amino acids: CSVRLGGKTTEAFF. CDR3 coding DNA: TGCAGCGTGCGACTAGGGGGGAAAACCACTGAAGCTTTCTTT. The V and J genes are TRBV29-1 and TRBJ1-1; TRBD1 is a possible D gene (6 bases). The CDR3 covers 14 residues. With 6 bases removed from V and 4 bases from J, the gap between germline ends came to 18 bases. Looked up from germline, CDR1 is SQVTM and CDR2 is ANQGSEA.

The CDR3 bases are TGTGCCAGCAAGGACAGGACCTACAATGAGCAGTTCTTC. It yields the protein CASKDRTYNEQFF. J is TRBJ2-1 and V is TRBV28; 7 nucleotides match TRBD1. V gave up 7 bases and J gave up 2 bases; unmatched junction bases: 2. CDR1 is MDHEN and CDR2 is SYDVKM in the germline V gene. The CDR3 is 13 residues long. The full variable domain, completed using reference TRBV28 and TRBJ2-1, is DVKVTQSSRYLVKRTGEKVFLECVQDMDHENMFWYRQDPGLGLRLIYFSYDVKMKEKGDIPEGYSVSREKKERFSLILESASTNQTSMYLCASKDRTYNEQFFGPGTRLTVL.

The V and J genes are TRBV7-2 and TRBJ2-7; possible D gene TRBD2, 6 bases. CDR1 and CDR2 from the germline V gene are SGHTA and FQGNSA. The CDR3 is 16 residues long. V lost 2 bases and J 0 bases, leaving 14 bases between the germline ends. The DNA for the CDR3 is TGTGCCAGCAGCTTATTTGCCAGGCGGGACTCCTACGAGCAGTACTTC. This codes for CASSLFARRDSYEQYF.

This sequence joins TRBV5-1 and TRBJ2-5; tentatively, D is TRBD1 or TRBD2 (6 bases each). Germline V CDR1 and CDR2: SGHRS, YFSETQ. This CDR3 comprises 15 residues. Trimming cost V 0 bases and J 5 bases, with 14 bases left between them. CDR3 bases: TGCGCCAGCAGCTTGGCCTTGGGGGGCCCTGAGACCCAGTACTTC. Encoded protein: CASSLALGGPETQYF.

This clonotype was seen ten or more times. This rearrangement joins TRBV12-3 or TRBV12-4 to TRBJ1-1, with a possible D match to TRBD1 (5 bases). The CDR3 loop spans 15 amino acids. The ends were cut back, 0 bases at V and 2 bases at J, with 10 bases in the middle. This CDR3 reads CASSLALGRNTEAFF. The CDR3 coding sequence is TGTGCCAGCAGTTTAGCCCTGGGGCGTAACACTGAAGCTTTCTTT.